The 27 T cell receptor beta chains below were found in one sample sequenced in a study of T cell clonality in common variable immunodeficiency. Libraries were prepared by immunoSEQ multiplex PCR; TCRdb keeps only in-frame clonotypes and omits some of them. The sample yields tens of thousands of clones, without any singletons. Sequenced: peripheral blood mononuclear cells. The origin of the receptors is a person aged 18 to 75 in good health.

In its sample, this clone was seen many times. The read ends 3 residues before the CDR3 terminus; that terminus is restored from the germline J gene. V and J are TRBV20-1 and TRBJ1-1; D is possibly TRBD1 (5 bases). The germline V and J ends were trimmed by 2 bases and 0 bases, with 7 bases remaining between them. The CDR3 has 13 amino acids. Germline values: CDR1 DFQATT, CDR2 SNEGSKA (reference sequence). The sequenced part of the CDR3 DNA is TGCAGTGCTAGACAGGGTATGAACACTGAA. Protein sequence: CSARQGMNTE. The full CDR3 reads CSARQGMNTEAFF.

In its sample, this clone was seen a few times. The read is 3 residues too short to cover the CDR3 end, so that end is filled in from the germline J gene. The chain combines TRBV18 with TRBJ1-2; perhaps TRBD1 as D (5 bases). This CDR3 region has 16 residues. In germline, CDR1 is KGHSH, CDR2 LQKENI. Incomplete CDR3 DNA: TGTGCCAGCTCGGAGACTAGCGGGGGAGTGACAGATACC. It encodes CASSETSGGVTDT. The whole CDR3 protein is CASSETSGGVTDTYTF.

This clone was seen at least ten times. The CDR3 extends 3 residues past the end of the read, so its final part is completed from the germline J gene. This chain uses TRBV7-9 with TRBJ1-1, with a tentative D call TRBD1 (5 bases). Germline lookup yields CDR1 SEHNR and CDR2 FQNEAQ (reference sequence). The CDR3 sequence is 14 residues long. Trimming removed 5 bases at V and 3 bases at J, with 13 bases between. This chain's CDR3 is CASSLDSKHTEAFF. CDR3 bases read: TGTGCCAGCAGCCTTGACAGCAAGCACACTGAA.

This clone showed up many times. Incomplete CDR3 DNA: TGTGCCAGCAGCTCCACGGGACAGGGGAGCTCCTATAATTCACCC. It specifies CASSSTGQGSSYNSP. The complete CDR3 reads CASSSTGQGSSYNSPLHF. The chain has TRBV7-6 and TRBJ1-6, with 10 nucleotides matching TRBD1. The CDR3 end lies 3 residues beyond the end of the read and is filled in from the germline J gene. Germline CDR1 reads SGHVS; CDR2 reads FNYEAQ. V was pared by 4 bases and J by 0 bases, with 6 bases of the junction left unmatched. The CDR3 is made up of 18 amino acids.

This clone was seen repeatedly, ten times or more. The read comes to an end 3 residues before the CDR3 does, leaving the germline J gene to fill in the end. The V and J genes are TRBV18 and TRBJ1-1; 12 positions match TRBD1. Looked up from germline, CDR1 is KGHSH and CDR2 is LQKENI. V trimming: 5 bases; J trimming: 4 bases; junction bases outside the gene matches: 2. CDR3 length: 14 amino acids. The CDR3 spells CASSGTGGGTEAFF. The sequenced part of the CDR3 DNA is TGTGCCAGCTCAGGGACAGGGGGCGGCACTGAA.

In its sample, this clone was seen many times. CDR3 amino acids: CSVVAGQLSTDTQYF. CDR3 DNA (partial): TGCAGCGTTGTCGCCGGACAGCTTAGCACAGATACG. This chain connects TRBV29-1 to TRBJ2-3, with a tentative D call TRBD1 (6 bases). The sequence runs out 3 residues before the end of the CDR3; the remainder is reconstructed from the germline J gene. The CDR3 consists of 15 residues. The germline V and J ends were trimmed by 4 bases and 0 bases, with 14 bases remaining between them. Germline CDR1 reads SQVTM; CDR2 reads ANQGSEA.

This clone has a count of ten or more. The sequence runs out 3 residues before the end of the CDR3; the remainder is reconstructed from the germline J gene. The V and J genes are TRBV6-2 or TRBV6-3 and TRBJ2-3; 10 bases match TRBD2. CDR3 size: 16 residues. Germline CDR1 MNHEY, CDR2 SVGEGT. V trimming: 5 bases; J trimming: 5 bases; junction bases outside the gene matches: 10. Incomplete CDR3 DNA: TGTGCCAGCAGTGACCCAGCGGGGGGGGAGGGAGATACG. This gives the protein CASSDPAGGEGDT. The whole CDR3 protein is CASSDPAGGEGDTQYF.

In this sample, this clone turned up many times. The CDR3 bases that were read are TGTGCCTGGAATTGGGGACAGAGAGAGGATGAG. The encoded protein is CAWNWGQREDE. The whole CDR3 region reads CAWNWGQREDEQFF. The V gene is TRBV30, the J gene TRBJ2-1; 7 bases match TRBD1. The read is 3 residues too short to cover the CDR3 end, so that end is filled in from the germline J gene. This CDR3 is built from 14 residues. Germline V gives CDR1 GTSNPN, CDR2 SVGIG (reference sequence). V shed 4 bases and J 8 bases; nucleotides not matched to a gene: 11.

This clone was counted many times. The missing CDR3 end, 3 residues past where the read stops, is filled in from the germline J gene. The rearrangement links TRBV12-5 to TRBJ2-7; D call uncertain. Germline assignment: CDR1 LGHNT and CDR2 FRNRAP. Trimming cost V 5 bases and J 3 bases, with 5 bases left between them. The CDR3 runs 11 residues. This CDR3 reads CASGPGYEQYF. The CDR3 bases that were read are TGTGCTAGTGGTCCAGGCTACGAG.

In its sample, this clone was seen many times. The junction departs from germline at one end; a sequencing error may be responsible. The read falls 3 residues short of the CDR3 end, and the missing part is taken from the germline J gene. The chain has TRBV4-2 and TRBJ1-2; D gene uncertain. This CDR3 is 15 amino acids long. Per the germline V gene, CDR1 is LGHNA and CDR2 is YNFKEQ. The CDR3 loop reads CASSQDQADNYGYTF. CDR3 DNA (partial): TGCGCCAGCAGCCAAGATCAGGCAGACAACTATGGC.

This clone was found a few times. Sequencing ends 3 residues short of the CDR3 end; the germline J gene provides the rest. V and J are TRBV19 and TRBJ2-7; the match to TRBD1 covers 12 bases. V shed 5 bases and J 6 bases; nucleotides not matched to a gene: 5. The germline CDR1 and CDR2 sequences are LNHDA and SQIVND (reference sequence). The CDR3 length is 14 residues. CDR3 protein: CASSAGTGGGEQYF. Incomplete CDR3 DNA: TGTGCCAGTAGTGCCGGGACAGGGGGCGGCGAG.

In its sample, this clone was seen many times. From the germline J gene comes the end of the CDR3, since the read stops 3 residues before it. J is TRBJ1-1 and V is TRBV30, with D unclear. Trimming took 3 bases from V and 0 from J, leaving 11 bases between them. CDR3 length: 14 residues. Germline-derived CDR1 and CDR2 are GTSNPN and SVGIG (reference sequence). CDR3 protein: CAWRPIELNTEAFF. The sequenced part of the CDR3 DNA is TGTGCCTGGAGGCCTATTGAATTGAACACTGAA.

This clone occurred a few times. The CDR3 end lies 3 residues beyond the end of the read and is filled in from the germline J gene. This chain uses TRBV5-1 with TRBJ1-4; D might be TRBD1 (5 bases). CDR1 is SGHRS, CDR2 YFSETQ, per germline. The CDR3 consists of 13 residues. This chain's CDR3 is CASRSSGANVLFF. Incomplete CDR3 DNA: TGCGCCAGCAGGTCCTCTGGGGCCAACGTA.

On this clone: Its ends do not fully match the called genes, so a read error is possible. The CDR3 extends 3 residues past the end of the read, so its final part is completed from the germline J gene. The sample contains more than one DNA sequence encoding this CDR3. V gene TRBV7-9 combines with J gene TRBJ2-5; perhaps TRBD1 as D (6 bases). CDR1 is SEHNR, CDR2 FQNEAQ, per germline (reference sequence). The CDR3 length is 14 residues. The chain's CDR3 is CASSRQDLEETQYF. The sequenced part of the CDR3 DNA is TGTGCTAGCAGCCGACAGGACCTCGAAGAGACC. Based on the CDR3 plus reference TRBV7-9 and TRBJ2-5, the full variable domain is DTGVSQNPRHKITKRGQNVTFRCDPISEHNRLYWYRQTLGQGPEFLTYFQNEAQLEKSRLLSDRFSAERPKGSFSTLEIQRTEQGDSAMYLCASSRQDLEETQYFGPGTRLLVL.

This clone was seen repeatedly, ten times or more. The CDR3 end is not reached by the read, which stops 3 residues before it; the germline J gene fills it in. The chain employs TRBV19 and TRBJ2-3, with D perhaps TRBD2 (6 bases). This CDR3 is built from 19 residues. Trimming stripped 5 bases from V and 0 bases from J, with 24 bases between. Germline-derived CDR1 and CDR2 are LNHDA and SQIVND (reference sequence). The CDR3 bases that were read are TGTGCCAGTAGTCGAACCCACTCCTTGACTAGGTTGAGCACAGATACG. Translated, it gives CASSRTHSLTRLSTDT. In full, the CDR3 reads CASSRTHSLTRLSTDTQYF.

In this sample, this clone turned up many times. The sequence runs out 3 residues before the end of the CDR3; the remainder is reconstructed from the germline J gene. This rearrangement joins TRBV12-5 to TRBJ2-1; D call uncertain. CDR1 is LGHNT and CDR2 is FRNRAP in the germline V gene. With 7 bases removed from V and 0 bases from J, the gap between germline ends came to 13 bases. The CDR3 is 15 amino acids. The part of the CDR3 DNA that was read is TGTGCTAGTGCCCAGACAAGACCCTCCTACAATGAG. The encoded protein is CASAQTRPSYNE. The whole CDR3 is CASAQTRPSYNEQFF.

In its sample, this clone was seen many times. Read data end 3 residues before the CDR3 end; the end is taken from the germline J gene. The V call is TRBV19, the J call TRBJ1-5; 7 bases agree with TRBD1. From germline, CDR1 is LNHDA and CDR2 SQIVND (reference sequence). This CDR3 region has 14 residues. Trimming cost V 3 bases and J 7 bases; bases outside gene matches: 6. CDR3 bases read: TGTGCCAGTAGTATGGGCCAGGGGGGACAGCCC. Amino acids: CASSMGQGGQP. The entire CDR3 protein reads CASSMGQGGQPQHF.

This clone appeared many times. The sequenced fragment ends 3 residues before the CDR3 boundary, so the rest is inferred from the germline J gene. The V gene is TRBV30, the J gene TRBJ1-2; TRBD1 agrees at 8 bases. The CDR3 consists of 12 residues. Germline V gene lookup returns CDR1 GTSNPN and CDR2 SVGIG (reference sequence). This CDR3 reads CAWYQGAGGYTF. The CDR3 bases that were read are TGTGCCTGGTATCAGGGGGCGGGGGGC.

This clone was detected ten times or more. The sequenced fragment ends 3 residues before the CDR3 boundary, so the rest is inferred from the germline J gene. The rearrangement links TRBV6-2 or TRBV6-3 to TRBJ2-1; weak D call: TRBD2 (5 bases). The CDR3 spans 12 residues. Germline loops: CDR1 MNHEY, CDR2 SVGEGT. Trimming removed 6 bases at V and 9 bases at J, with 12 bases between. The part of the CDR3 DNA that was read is TGTGCCAGCAGGCGGGTGAGTGGTGAG. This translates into CASRRVSGE. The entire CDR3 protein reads CASRRVSGEQFF.

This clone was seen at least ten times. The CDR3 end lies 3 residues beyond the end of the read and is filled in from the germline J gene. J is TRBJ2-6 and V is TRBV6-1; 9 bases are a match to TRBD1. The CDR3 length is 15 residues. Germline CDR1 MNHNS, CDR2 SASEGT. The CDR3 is CASSAPGQGRPILTF. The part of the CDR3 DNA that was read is TGTGCCAGCAGTGCCCCGGGACAGGGCCGCCCGATC.

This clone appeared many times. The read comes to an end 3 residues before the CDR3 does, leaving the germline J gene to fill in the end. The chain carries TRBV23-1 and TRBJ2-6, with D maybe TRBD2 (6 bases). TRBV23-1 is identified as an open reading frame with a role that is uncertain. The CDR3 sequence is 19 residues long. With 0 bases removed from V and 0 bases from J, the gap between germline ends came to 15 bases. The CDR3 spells CASSQSTPGLASGANVLTF. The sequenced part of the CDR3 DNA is TGCGCCAGCAGTCAATCTACCCCGGGACTGGCCTCTGGGGCCAACGTC.

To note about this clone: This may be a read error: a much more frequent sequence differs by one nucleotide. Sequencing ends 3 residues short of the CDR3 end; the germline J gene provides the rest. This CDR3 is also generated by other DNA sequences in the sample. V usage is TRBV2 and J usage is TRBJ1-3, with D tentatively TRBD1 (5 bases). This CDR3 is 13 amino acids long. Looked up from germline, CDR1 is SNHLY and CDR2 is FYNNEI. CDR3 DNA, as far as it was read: TGTGCCAGCAGTGGGTTAAGGGGAGCCACA. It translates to CASSGLRGAT. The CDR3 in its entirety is CASSGLRGATIYF.

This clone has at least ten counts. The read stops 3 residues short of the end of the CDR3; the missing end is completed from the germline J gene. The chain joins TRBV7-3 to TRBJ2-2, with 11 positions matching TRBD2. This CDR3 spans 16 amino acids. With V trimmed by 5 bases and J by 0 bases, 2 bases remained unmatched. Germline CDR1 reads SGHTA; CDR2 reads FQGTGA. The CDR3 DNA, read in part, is TGTGCCAGCAGCCGGACTAGCGGGTCGAACACCGGGGAG. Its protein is CASSRTSGSNTGE. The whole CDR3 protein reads CASSRTSGSNTGELFF.

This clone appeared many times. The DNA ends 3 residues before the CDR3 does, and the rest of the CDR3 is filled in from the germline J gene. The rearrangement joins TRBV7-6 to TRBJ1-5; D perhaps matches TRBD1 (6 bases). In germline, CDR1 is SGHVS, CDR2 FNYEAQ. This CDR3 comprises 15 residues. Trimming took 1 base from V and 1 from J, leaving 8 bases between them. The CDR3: CASSLEGESNQPQHF. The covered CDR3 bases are TGTGCCAGCAGCTTAGAGGGGGAAAGCAATCAGCCC.

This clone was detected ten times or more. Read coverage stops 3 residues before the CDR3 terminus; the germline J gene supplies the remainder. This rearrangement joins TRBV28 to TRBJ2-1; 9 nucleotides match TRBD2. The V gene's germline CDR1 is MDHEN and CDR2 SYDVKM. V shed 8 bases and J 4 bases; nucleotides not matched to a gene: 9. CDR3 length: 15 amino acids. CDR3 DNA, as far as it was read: TGTGCCAGCGGGGGGGCGGGAGGGCGGTACAATGAG. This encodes CASGGAGGRYNE. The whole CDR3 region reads CASGGAGGRYNEQFF.

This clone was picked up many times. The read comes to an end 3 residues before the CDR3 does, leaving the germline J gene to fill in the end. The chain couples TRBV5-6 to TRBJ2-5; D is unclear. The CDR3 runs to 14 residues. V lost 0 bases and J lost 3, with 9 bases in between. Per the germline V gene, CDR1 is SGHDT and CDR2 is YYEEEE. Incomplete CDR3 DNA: TGTGCCAGCAGCTTGGTGTCGCGAGAAGAGACC. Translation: CASSLVSREET. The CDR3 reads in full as CASSLVSREETQYF.

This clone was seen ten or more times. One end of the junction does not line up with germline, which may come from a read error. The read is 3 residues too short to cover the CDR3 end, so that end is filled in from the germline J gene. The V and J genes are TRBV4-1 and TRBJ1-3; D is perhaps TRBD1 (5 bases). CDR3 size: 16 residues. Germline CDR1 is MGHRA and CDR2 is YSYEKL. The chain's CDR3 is CASSHGGVPAGNTIYF. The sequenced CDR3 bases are TGCGCCAGCAGCCATGGGGGGGTGCCAGCTGGAAACACG.